Following are 14 T cell receptor beta chains from one sample sequenced in a study of glioma-infiltrating T cells. The iRepertoire nested amplicon-rescue multiplex PCR amplified TCR alpha and beta CDR3s from RNA. MiXCR was run by TCRdb on the multiplex PCR reads, yielding one entry per CDR3 protein. The sample yields around 350,000 distinct CDR3 sequences, 35% to 45% seen once. Sequenced: glioma tissue, nonneoplastic brain tissue, or PBMCs (not recorded which). Receptors originate from a human donor with low-grade glioma or glioblastoma, undergoing nonglioma brain surgery, or in good health (not recorded which).

In the case of this clonotype: Being one base from a much bigger clone, this may be a read error. This sequence joins TRBV20-1 and TRBJ2-3, with D perhaps matching TRBD2 (6 bases). The CDR3 length is 14 residues. V lost 4 bases and J lost 1, with 12 bases in between. Germline loops: CDR1 DFQATT, CDR2 SNEGSKA (reference sequence). The CDR3 is CSAKLGGGTDTQYF. The CDR3 nucleotides read TGCAGTGCTAAGTTGGGAGGCGGCACAGATACGCAGTATTTT.

A few counts support this clonotype. The rearrangement joins TRBV6-1 to TRBJ1-1; D gene unclear. Germline CDR1 reads MNHNS; CDR2 reads SASEGT. V was clipped by 7 bases and J by 0 bases, with 12 bases between them. The CDR3 sequence is 14 residues long. Here the CDR3 reads CASTPGSLNTEAFF. The CDR3 DNA is TGTGCCAGCACCCCGGGGAGCCTGAACACTGAAGCTTTCTTT.

This clonotype was seen only once. This may stem from a read error, because a much larger clone lies one nucleotide away. The J gene is TRBJ2-1, the V gene TRBV20-1; D might be TRBD2 (6 bases). The germline V gene has CDR1 DFQATT and CDR2 SNEGSKA (reference sequence). The CDR3 totals 15 residues. V lost 7 bases and J 6 bases, leaving 22 bases between the germline ends. The CDR3 here is CSVRSERAGGNEQFF. The DNA for the CDR3 is TGCAGTGTCCGAAGCGAGAGGGCCGGGGGCAATGAGCAGTTCTTC.

For this clonotype: This may be a read error: a much more frequent sequence differs by one nucleotide. V usage is TRBV6-2 or TRBV6-3 and J usage is TRBJ2-7; the match to TRBD2 covers 7 bases. The V gene's germline CDR1 is MNHEY and CDR2 SVGEGT. V shed 4 bases, J shed 4 bases, and the junction held 7 bases outside the gene matches. The CDR3 is 14 residues long. The CDR3 region is CASSLPGLGYEQYF. DNA of the CDR3: TGTGCCAGCAGTTTACCCGGACTAGGATACGAGCAGTACTTC.

Comments on this clonotype: This sequence may be a read error, since a much larger clone differs from it by one base. This chain connects TRBV7-2 to TRBJ2-7; a weak D match, TRBD2 (6 bases). The CDR3 has 15 amino acids. Trimming took off 1 base at V and 2 bases at J, with 12 bases between the two ends. CDR1 SGHTA and CDR2 FQGNSA come from the germline V gene. The CDR3 DNA follows: TGTGCCAGCAGCTTAGGTCCAGGGAGGCCCTACGAGCAGTACTTC. Translated: CASSLGPGRPYEQYF. Looking up the rest from reference TRBV7-2 and TRBJ2-7 gives the full variable domain: GAGVSQSPSNKVTEKGKDVELRCDPISGHTALYWYRQSLGQGLEFLIYFQGNSAPDKSGLPSDRFSAERTGGSVSTLTIQRTQQEDSAVYLCASSLGPGRPYEQYFGPGTRLTVT.

The chain employs TRBV20-1 and TRBJ2-5; 13 nucleotides agree with TRBD2. With 4 bases clipped from V and 5 bases from J, the junction kept 7 bases outside the gene matches. Germline loops: CDR1 DFQATT, CDR2 SNEGSKA (reference sequence). The CDR3 contains 15 residues. The CDR3 DNA is TGCAGTGCTAAAGACGCGACTAGCGGGGGGGAGACCCAGTACTTC. Translating gives CSAKDATSGGETQYF.

To note about this clonotype: A much larger clone differs from this one at a single base, so this may be a read error. The chain uses TRBV28 and TRBJ1-2; a weak D match, TRBD1 (6 bases). Per germline, CDR1 MDHEN and CDR2 SYDVKM. V lost 10 bases and J lost 9, with 18 bases in between. The CDR3 sequence is 12 residues long. CDR3 coding DNA: TGTGCCACCGGGGACACCCCAGGGTGCTACACCTTC. As protein: CATGDTPGCYTF.

To note about this clonotype: Possible read error: a much larger clone is one base away. The rearrangement uses TRBV28 and TRBJ1-2; possible D gene TRBD1, 6 bases. Deletions cut 6 bases from V and 0 bases from J, with 23 bases between. The germline V gene has CDR1 MDHEN and CDR2 SYDVKM. The CDR3 is made up of 18 amino acids. The CDR3 DNA sequence: TGTGCCAGCAGCATTTATTCTAGGATGGGACATACTAACTATGGCTACACCTTC. Protein product: CASSIYSRMGHTNYGYTF.

This clonotype came up many times. The chain joins TRBV27 to TRBJ1-5; perhaps TRBD1 as D (6 bases). This CDR3 has 17 amino acids. Germline CDR1 and CDR2: MNHEY and SMNVEV (reference sequence). The germline V and J ends were trimmed by 3 bases and 4 bases, with 19 bases remaining between them. CDR3 nucleotide sequence: TGTGCCAGCAGTTTGGGGCTTTCTGGACAGCAAAATCAGCCCCAGCATTTT. It is translated as CASSLGLSGQQNQPQHF.

Details on this clonotype: This clone may be a read error of a much larger clone one base away. The chain employs TRBV6-2 or TRBV6-3 and TRBJ2-3; tentative D call: TRBD1 (5 bases). Germline CDR1 and CDR2: MNHEY and SVGEGT. The CDR3 totals 14 residues. The germline V and J ends were trimmed by 4 bases and 2 bases, with 10 bases remaining between them. The CDR3 region is CASSSQEHTDTQYF. CDR3 bases: TGTGCCAGCAGTTCACAGGAGCACACAGATACGCAGTATTTT.

This clonotype has a handful of counts. This chain links TRBV28 with TRBJ1-3; D is unclear. The CDR3 loop spans 15 amino acids. The V gene's germline CDR1 is MDHEN and CDR2 SYDVKM. The V end lost 4 bases, the J end lost 0 bases, and 10 bases lay between the germline ends. The CDR3 DNA is TGTGCCAGCAGTTCGAGGGTCTTCTCTGGAAACACCATATATTTT. Its translation is CASSSRVFSGNTIYF.

The V gene is TRBV4-1, the J gene TRBJ1-6, with a possible D match to TRBD1 (6 bases). Germline V CDR1 and CDR2: MGHRA, YSYEKL. Trimming shortened V by 0 bases and J by 9 bases, and 18 bases separated the two germline ends. The CDR3 covers 17 residues. DNA of the CDR3: TGCGCCAGCAGCCAAGAGTTCGGACAGAAAATGAGTTCACCCCTCCACTTT. Its protein product is CASSQEFGQKMSSPLHF.

This chain links TRBV7-6 with TRBJ2-3; D is uncertain. With the DNA end fitting TRBJ2-5 better, the J assignment may be wrong. The V gene's germline CDR1 is SGHVS and CDR2 FNYEAQ. This CDR3 comprises 17 residues. The CDR3 nucleotides are TGTGCCAGCAGCTTAGCATCGTGGAACGTTCCCTGGGGGACCCAGTACTTC. This gives the protein CASSLASWNVPWGTQYF.

With regard to this clonotype: A much bigger clone sits one base away, suggesting this may be a read error. V and J are TRBV20-1 and TRBJ2-1, with TRBD2 identical over 8 bases. The V gene end was trimmed by 6 bases and the J gene end by 5 bases; junction bases not matched to a gene: 9. Germline values: CDR1 DFQATT, CDR2 SNEGSKA (reference sequence). This CDR3 comprises 14 residues. CDR3 in amino acids: CSARSGRGNNEQFF. The CDR3 DNA follows: TGCAGTGCCCGCAGCGGGAGAGGCAACAATGAGCAGTTCTTC.